These 6 T cell receptor beta chains share one sample of origin, sequenced in a study of T cell responses to AZD1222 COVID-19 vaccine. Here immunoSEQ multiplex PCR was the method, and the copy in TCRdb shows in-frame clones only, minus some. The data show about 150,000 clones, with approximately 90% seen just once and 3% to 3.5% held by the top ten. Sample: peripheral blood, taken on day 0 of MenACWY control vaccination. The receptors here all came from an adult in good health.

The chain has TRBV19 and TRBJ1-3; the D is unclear. Germline V gene lookup returns CDR1 LNHDA and CDR2 SQIVND (reference sequence). With 8 bases removed from V and 3 bases from J, the gap between germline ends came to 14 bases. The CDR3 is made up of 14 amino acids. For the CDR3, the DNA is TGTGCCAGTGCCTCTCCTTTTTTTGGAAACACCATATATTTT. It codes for CASASPFFGNTIYF. The variable domain in full, completed from reference TRBV19 and TRBJ1-3, reads DGGITQSPKYLFRKEGQNVTLSCEQNLNHDAMYWYRQDPGQGLRLIYYSQIVNDFQKGDIAEGYSVSREKKESFPLTVTSAQKNPTAFYLCASASPFFGNTIYFGEGSWLTVV.

The chain combines TRBV6-1 with TRBJ1-2; 9 bases are a match to TRBD1. Germline V gene sequence: CDR1 MNHNS, CDR2 SASEGT. The V and J ends lost 3 bases and 4 bases, in that order; junction bases with no gene match: 3. This CDR3 is built from 14 residues. The CDR3 DNA follows: TGTGCCAGCAGTGATACAGGGGGCAGCTATGGCTACACCTTC. Translation: CASSDTGGSYGYTF.

V is TRBV9 and J is TRBJ2-1; 7 bases line up with TRBD2. With 2 bases clipped from V and 7 bases from J, the junction kept 6 bases outside the gene matches. The CDR3 contains 14 residues. Germline V gene lookup returns CDR1 SGDLS and CDR2 YYNGEE. The CDR3 region has the DNA TGTGCCAGCAGCGTTCGGCGGGGAGGGAATGAGCAGTTCTTC. Its translation is CASSVRRGGNEQFF.

The rearrangement joins TRBV4-3 to TRBJ1-4; D is ambiguous. Germline loops: CDR1 LGHNA, CDR2 YSLEER. The V gene lost 0 bases and the J gene lost 0 bases, with 8 bases spanning the gap. The CDR3 length is 16 residues. CDR3 protein: CASSQERTATNEKLFF. DNA of the CDR3: TGCGCCAGCAGCCAAGAGCGAACGGCAACTAATGAAAAACTGTTTTTT.

The chain carries TRBV5-1 and TRBJ1-1; D unresolved. CDR3 length: 12 amino acids. The germline V and J ends were trimmed by 5 bases and 3 bases, with 8 bases remaining between them. CDR1 and CDR2 (germline): SGHRS, YFSETQ. CDR3 DNA sequence: TGCGCCAGCAGTAGCGACTACACTGAAGCTTTCTTT. It specifies CASSSDYTEAFF.

V gene TRBV4-2 combines with J gene TRBJ2-7, with D tentatively TRBD2 (6 bases). The CDR3 is made up of 14 amino acids. Per germline, CDR1 LGHNA and CDR2 YNFKEQ. Trimming cost V 6 bases and J 1 base, with 13 bases left between them. CDR3 sequence (DNA): TGTGCCAGCAGTGTAGGGACTCAGTCCTACGAGCAGTACTTC. Its translation is CASSVGTQSYEQYF.